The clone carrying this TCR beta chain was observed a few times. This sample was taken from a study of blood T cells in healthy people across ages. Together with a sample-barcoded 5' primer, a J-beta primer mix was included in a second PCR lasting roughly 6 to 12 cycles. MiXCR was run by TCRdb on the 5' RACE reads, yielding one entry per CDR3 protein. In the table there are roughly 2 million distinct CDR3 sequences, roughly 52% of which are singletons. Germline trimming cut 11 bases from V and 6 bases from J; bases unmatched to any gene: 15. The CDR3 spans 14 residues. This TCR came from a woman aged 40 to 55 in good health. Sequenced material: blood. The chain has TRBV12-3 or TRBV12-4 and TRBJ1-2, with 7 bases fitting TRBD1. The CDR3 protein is CAGEKGANEDGYTF. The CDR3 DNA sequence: TGTGCCGGCGAGAAGGGGGCAAACGAGGATGGCTACACCTTC.